This TCR beta chain was documented in a study of early T cells in non-severe SARS-CoV-2 infection. This CDR3 contains 18 residues. With 7 bases clipped from V and 2 bases from J, the junction kept 11 bases outside the gene matches. Germline values: CDR1 LNHDA, CDR2 SQIVND (reference sequence). Unique molecular identifiers were added to individual cDNA molecules. From the 5' RACE reads, TCRdb called clonotypes with MiXCR, one entry per CDR3 protein. The table shows tens of thousands of distinct CDR3 sequences, with around an eighth occurring only once. The sample was whole blood. The TCR originated in an adult who was a healthcare worker with PCR-confirmed SARS-CoV-2 infection or an uninfected control (not recorded which). The V and J genes are TRBV19 and TRBJ2-2; 12 bases are a match to TRBD2. DNA for the CDR3: TGTGCCAGTAAAAGGCTAGCGGGAGGGAATCAAAACACCGGGGAGCTGTTTTTT. It is translated as CASKRLAGGNQNTGELFF.